The T cell receptor (beta chain) under discussion was sequenced for a study of cytomegalovirus exposure and HLA in healthy donors. Broader study findings: Most observed TCR sequences were rare, whereas some public TCRs were detected in many donors. Common viral pathogens seemed, in a later analysis, to connect with several of the most significant clusters.

Germline lookup yields CDR1 SGHRS and CDR2 YFSETQ. This CDR3 region has 20 residues. V lost 2 bases and J lost 5; bases outside the gene matches: 12. This clone was counted once. Its antigen is unidentified. The PCR made use of 60 Vbeta and 13 Jbeta primers. TCRdb keeps only in-frame clones here, not all; method: immunoSEQ multiplex PCR. The table has under 200,000 clones, about 75% seen once. This receptor was obtained from a male donor in good health and CMV-seronegative. What was sequenced was PBMCs. This rearrangement joins TRBV5-1 to TRBJ2-2; TRBD2 matches at 16 bases. CDR3 sequence (DNA): TGCGCCAGCAGCTTTAAGGGGACTAGCGGGAGGGCCCGTTGGACCGGGGAGCTGTTTTTT. Amino acid sequence: CASSFKGTSGRARWTGELFF.